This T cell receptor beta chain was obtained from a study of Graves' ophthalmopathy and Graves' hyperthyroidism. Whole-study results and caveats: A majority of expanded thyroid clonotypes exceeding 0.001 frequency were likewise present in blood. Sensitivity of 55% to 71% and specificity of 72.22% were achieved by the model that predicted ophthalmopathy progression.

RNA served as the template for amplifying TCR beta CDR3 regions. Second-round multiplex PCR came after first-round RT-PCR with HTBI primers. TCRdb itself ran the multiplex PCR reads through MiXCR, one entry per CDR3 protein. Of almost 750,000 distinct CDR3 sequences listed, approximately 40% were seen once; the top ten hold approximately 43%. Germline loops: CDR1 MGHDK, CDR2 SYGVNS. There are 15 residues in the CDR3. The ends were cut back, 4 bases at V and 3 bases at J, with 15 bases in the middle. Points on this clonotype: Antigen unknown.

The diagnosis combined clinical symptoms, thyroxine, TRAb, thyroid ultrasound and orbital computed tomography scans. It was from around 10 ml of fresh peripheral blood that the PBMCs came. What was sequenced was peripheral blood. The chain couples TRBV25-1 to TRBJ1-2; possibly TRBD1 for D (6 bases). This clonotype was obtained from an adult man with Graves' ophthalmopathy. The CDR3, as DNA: TGTGCCAGCAGTGGTAGCGGGGGGGCTTACTATGGCTACACCTTC. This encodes CASSGSGGAYYGYTF.